The 2 T cell receptor beta chains presented below share a single source sample, sequenced in a study of T cells in Graves' hyperthyroidism and ophthalmopathy. TCR beta CDR3 sequences were amplified from RNA transcripts. The primer set for the first-round RT-PCR of the TCR CDR3 was HTBI. MiXCR, run by TCRdb on the multiplex PCR reads, gives a single entry per CDR3 protein. The profile covers about 350,000 distinct CDR3 sequences, with 11% to 15% appearing a single time and 20% to 25% taken by the ten largest. The sequenced sample consisted of blood. All receptors come from a woman in her 30s with Graves' hyperthyroidism.

This clonotype was found a few times. V gene TRBV19 combines with J gene TRBJ2-5; possibly TRBD1 for D (6 bases). The CDR3 sequence is 13 residues long. Germline V CDR1 and CDR2: LNHDA, SQIVND (reference sequence). The V end lost 7 bases, the J end lost 6 bases, and 15 bases lay between the germline ends. The CDR3 is CASKEDSAQTQYF. CDR3 coding DNA: TGTGCCAGTAAGGAGGACAGCGCCCAGACCCAGTACTTC.

The genes are TRBV18 and TRBJ1-2, with a possible D match to TRBD1 (6 bases). This CDR3 comprises 14 residues. Trimming stripped 0 bases from V and 5 bases from J, with 10 bases between. Germline V lookup: CDR1 KGHSH, CDR2 LQKENI. The CDR3 DNA reads TGTGCCAGCTCACCACCGGGACACCCATATGGCTACACCTTC. Amino acids: CASSPPGHPYGYTF.